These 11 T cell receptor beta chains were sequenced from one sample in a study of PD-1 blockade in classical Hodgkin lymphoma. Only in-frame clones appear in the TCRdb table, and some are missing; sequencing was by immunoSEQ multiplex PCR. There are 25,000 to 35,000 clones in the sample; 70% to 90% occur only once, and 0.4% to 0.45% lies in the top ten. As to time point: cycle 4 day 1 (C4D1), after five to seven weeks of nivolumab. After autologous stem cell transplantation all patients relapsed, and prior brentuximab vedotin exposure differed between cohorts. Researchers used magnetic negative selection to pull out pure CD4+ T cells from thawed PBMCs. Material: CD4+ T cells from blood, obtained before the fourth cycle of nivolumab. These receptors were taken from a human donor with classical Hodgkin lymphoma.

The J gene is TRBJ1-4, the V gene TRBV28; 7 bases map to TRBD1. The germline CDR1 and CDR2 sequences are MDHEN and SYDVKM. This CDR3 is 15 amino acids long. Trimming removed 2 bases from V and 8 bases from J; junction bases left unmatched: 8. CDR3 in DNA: TGTGCCAGCAGTTTACCGACAGGGTATAGAGAAAAACTGTTTTTT. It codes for CASSLPTGYREKLFF.

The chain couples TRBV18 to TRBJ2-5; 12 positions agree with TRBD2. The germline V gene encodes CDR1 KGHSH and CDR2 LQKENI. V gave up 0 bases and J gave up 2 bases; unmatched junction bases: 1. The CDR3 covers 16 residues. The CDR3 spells CASSPPTSGGQETQYF. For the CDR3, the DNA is TGTGCCAGCTCACCACCGACTAGCGGGGGACAAGAGACCCAGTACTTC. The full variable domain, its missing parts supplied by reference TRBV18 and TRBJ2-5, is NAGVMQNPRHLVRRRGQEARLRCSPMKGHSHVYWYRQLPEEGLKFMVYLQKENIIDESGMPKERFSAEFPKEGPSILRIQQVVRGDSAAYFCASSPPTSGGQETQYFGPGTRLLVL.

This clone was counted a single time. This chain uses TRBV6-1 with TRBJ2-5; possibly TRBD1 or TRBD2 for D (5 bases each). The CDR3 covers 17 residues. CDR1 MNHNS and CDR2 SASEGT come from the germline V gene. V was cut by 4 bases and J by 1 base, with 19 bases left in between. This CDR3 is CASSGRRGAVSQETQYF. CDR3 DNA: TGTGCCAGCAGTGGACGTCGAGGGGCAGTCTCCCAAGAGACCCAGTACTTC.

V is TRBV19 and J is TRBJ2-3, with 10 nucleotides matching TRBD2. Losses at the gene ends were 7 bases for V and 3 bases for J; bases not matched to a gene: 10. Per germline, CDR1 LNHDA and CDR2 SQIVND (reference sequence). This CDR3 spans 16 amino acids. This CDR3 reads CASKRASGSGTDTQYF. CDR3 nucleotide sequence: TGTGCCAGTAAGAGGGCTAGCGGGAGTGGAACAGATACGCAGTATTTT.

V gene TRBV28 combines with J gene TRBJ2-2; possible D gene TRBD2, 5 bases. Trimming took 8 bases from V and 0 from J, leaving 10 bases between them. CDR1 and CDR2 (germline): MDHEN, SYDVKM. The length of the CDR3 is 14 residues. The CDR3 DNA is TGTGCCAGCCGGGGAATTCCGAACACCGGGGAGCTGTTTTTT. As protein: CASRGIPNTGELFF.

This CDR3 is CASTGDRDEQYF. The DNA of the CDR3 is TGTGCCAGCACAGGGGACAGGGACGAGCAGTACTTC. V and J are TRBV18 and TRBJ2-7; 9 bases fit TRBD1. CDR3 size: 12 residues. J lost 5 bases, V lost 8 bases, and 4 bases had no gene match. From germline, CDR1 is KGHSH and CDR2 LQKENI.

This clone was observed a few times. In nucleotides, the CDR3 is TGTGCCAGCAGCGCAGGGACAGCCAATCAGCCCCAGCATTTT. This codes for CASSAGTANQPQHF. This chain uses TRBV5-6 with TRBJ1-5; 7 bases line up with TRBD1. The CDR3 is 14 residues long. The germline V gene has CDR1 SGHDT and CDR2 YYEEEE. V shed 4 bases, J shed 3 bases, and the junction held 4 bases outside the gene matches. The complete variable domain, with remaining parts taken from reference TRBV5-6 and TRBJ1-5, reads DAGVTQSPTHLIKTRGQQVTLRCSPKSGHDTVSWYQQALGQGPQFIFQYYEEEERQRGNFPDRFSGHQFPNYSSELNVNALLLGDSALYLCASSAGTANQPQHFGDGTRLSIL.

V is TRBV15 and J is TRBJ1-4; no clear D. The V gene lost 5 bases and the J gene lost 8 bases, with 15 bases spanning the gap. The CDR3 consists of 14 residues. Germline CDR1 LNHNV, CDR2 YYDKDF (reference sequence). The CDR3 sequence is CATSPPGRSEKLFF. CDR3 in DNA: TGTGCCACCAGCCCCCCGGGCCGTTCGGAAAAACTGTTTTTT.

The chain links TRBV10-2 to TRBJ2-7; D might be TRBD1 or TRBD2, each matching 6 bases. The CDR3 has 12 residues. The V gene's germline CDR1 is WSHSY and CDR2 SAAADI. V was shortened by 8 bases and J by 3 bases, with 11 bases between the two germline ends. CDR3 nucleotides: TGCGCCAGCGAACAGGGAGGCTACGAGCAGTACTTC. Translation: CASEQGGYEQYF.

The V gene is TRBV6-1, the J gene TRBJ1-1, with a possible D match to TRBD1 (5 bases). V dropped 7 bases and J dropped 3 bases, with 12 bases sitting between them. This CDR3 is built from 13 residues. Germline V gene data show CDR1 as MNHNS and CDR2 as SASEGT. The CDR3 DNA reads TGTGCCAGCAATGGGGGTGGAGACACTGAAGCTTTCTTT. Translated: CASNGGGDTEAFF.

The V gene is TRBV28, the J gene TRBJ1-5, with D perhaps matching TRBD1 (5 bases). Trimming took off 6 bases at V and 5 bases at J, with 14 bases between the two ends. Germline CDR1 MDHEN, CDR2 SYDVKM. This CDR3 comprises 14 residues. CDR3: CASRKPRVDQPQHF. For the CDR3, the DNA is TGTGCCAGCAGAAAACCCAGGGTGGATCAGCCCCAGCATTTT.